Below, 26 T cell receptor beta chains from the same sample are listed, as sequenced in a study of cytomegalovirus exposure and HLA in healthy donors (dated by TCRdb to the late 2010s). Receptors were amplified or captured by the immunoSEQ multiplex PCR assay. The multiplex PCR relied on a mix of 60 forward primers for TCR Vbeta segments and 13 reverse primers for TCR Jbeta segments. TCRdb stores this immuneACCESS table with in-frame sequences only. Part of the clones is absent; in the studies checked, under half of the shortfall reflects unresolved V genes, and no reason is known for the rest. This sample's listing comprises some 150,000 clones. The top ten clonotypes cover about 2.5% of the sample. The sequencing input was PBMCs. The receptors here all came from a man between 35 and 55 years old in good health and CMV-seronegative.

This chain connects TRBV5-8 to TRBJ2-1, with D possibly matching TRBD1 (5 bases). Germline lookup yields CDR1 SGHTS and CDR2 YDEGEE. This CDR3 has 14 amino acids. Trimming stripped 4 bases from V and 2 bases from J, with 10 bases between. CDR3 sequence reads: CASSAVQAYNEQFF. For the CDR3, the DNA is TGTGCCAGCAGCGCGGTACAGGCCTACAATGAGCAGTTCTTC.

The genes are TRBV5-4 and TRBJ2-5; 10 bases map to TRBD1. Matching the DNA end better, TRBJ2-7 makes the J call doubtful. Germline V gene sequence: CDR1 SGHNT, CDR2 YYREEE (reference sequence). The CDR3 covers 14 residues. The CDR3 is CASSPGQGYHEQYF. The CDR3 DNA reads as TGTGCCAGCAGCCCGGGACAGGGGTACCACGAGCAGTACTTC.

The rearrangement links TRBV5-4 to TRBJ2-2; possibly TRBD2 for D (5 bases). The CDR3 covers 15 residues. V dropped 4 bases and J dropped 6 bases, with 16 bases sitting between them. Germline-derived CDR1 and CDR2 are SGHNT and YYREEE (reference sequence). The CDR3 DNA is TGTGCCAGCAGCGTCCAAGGAGGTTTCCCCGGGGAGCTGTTTTTT. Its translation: CASSVQGGFPGELFF.

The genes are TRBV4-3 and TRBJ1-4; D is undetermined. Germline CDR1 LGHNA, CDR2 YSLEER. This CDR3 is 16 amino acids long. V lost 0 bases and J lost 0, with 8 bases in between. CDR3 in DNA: TGCGCCAGCAGCCAAGATCTCGCGGCAACTAATGAAAAACTGTTTTTT. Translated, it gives CASSQDLAATNEKLFF.

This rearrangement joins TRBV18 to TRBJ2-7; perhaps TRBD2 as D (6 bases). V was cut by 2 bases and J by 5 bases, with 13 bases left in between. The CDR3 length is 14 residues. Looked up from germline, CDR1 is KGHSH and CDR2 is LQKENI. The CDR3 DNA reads TGTGCCAGCTCACCATCTTCCAGGGAGGACGAGCAGTACTTC. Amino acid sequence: CASSPSSREDEQYF.

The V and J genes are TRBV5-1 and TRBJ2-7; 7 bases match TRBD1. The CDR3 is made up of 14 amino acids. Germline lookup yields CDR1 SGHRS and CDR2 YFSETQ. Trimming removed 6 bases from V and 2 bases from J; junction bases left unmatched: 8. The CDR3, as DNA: TGCGCCAGCACTGTTGGGGACAGTACCTACGAGCAGTACTTC. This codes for CASTVGDSTYEQYF. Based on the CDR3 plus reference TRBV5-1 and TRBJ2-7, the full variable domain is KAGVTQTPRYLIKTRGQQVTLSCSPISGHRSVSWYQQTPGQGLQFLFEYFSETQRNKGNFPGRFSGRQFSNSRSEMNVSTLELGDSALYLCASTVGDSTYEQYFGPGTRLTVT.

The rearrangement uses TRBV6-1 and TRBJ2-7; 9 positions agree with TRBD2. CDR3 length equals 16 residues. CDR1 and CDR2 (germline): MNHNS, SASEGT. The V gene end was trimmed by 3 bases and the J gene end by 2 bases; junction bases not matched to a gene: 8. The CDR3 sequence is CASSDKSGGTPYEQYF. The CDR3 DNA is TGTGCCAGCAGTGATAAGAGCGGGGGGACTCCCTACGAGCAGTACTTC.

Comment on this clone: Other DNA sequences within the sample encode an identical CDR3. Here the CDR3 DNA reads TGCGCCAGCAGCTCAGGGGAGAAGAACACTGAAGCTTTCTTT. This translates into CASSSGEKNTEAFF. The chain is built from TRBV5-1 and TRBJ1-1, with D perhaps TRBD1 (6 bases). Trimming removed 3 bases at V and 1 base at J, with 10 bases between. CDR1 and CDR2 (germline): SGHRS, YFSETQ. There are 14 residues in the CDR3.

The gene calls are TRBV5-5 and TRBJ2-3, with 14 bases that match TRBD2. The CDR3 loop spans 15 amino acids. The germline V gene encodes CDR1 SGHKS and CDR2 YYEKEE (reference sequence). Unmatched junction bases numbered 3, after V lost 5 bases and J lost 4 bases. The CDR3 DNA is TGTGCCAGCAGGCGACTAGCGGGGGGGCCAGATACGCAGTATTTT. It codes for CASRRLAGGPDTQYF.

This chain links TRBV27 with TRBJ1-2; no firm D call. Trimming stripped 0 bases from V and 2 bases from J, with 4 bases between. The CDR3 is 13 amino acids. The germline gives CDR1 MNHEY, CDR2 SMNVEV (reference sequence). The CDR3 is CASSLSLNYGYTF. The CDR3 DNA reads TGTGCCAGCAGTTTATCTCTAAACTATGGCTACACCTTC.

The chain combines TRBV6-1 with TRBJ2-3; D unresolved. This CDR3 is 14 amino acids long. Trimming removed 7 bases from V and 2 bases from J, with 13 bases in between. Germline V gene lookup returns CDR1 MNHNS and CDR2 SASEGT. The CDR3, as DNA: TGTGCCAGCAAGTCCGACAAGAACACAGATACGCAGTATTTT. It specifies CASKSDKNTDTQYF.

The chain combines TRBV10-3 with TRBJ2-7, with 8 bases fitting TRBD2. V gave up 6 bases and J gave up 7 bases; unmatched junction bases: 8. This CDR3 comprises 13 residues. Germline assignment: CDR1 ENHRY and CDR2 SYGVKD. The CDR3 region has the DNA TGTGCCATCAGCCACCCGGGAGGGAGTGAGCAGTACTTC. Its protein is CAISHPGGSEQYF.

The CDR3 spells CASSWGTGIASEKLFF. The DNA for the CDR3 is TGTGCCAGCAGCTGGGGGACAGGGATTGCTAGTGAAAAACTGTTTTTT. The rearrangement links TRBV5-4 to TRBJ1-4; TRBD1 agrees at 9 bases. Germline V gene data show CDR1 as SGHNT and CDR2 as YYREEE (reference sequence). J was trimmed by 7 bases and V by 3 bases; bases with no gene match: 10. The CDR3 runs to 16 residues. Full variable domain (remainder filled in from reference TRBV5-4 and TRBJ1-4): ETGVTQSPTHLIKTRGQQVTLRCSSQSGHNTVSWYQQALGQGPQFIFQYYREEENGRGNFPPRFSGLQFPNYSSELNVNALELDDSALYLCASSWGTGIASEKLFFGSGTQLSVL.

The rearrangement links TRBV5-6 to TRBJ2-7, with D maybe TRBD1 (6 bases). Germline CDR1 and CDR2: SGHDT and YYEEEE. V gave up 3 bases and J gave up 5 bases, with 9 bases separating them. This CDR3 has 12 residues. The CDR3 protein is CASSWDIHEQYF. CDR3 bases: TGTGCCAGCAGCTGGGACATCCACGAGCAGTACTTC. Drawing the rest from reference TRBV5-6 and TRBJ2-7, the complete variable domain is DAGVTQSPTHLIKTRGQQVTLRCSPKSGHDTVSWYQQALGQGPQFIFQYYEEEERQRGNFPDRFSGHQFPNYSSELNVNALLLGDSALYLCASSWDIHEQYFGPGTRLTVT.

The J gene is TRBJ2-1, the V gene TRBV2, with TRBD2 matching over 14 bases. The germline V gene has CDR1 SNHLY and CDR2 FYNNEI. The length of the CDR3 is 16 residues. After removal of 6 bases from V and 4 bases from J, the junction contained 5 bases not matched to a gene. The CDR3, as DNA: TGTGCCAGCAGCCTGACTAGCGGGGGGGCTTACAATGAGCAGTTCTTC. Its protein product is CASSLTSGGAYNEQFF.

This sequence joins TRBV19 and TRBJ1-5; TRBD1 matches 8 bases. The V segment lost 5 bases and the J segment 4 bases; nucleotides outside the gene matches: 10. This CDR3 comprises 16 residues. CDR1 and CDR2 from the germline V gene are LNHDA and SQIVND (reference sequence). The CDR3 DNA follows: TGTGCCAGTAGTTTTCGGACAGGGCTAATTAATCAGCCCCAGCATTTT. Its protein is CASSFRTGLINQPQHF.

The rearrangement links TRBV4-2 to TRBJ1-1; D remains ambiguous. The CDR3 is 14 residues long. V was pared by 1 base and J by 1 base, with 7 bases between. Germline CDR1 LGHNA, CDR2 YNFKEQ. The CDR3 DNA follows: TGTGCCAGCAGCCAAGGAGGCCGGAACACTGAAGCTTTCTTT. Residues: CASSQGGRNTEAFF.

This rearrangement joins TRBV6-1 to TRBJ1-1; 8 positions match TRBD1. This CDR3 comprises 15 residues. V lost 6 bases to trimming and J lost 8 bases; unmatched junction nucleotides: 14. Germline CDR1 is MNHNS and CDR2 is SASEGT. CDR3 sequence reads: CASSSSPGTGTEAFF. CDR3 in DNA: TGTGCCAGCAGCTCGTCCCCGGGGACAGGTACCGAAGCTTTCTTT.

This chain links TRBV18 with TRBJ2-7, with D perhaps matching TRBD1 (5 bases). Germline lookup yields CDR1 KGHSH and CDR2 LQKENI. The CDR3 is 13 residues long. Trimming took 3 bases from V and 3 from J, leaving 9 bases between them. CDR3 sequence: CASSPGTGYEQYF. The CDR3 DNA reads TGTGCCAGCTCACCGGGAACAGGCTACGAGCAGTACTTC. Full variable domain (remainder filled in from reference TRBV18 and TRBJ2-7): NAGVMQNPRHLVRRRGQEARLRCSPMKGHSHVYWYRQLPEEGLKFMVYLQKENIIDESGMPKERFSAEFPKEGPSILRIQQVVRGDSAAYFCASSPGTGYEQYFGPGTRLTVT.

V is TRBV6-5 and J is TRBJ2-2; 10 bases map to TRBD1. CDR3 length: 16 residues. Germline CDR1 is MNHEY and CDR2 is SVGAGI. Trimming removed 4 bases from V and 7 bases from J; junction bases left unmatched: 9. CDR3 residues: CASSSLTGGANGELFF. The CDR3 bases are TGTGCCAGCAGTTCGCTGACAGGGGGCGCGAACGGGGAGCTGTTTTTT.

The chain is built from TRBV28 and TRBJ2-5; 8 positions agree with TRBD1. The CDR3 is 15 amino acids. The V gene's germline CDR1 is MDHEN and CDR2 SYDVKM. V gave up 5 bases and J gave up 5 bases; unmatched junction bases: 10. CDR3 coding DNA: TGTGCCAGCAGTCCGTGGACAGGGAGTGGGGAGACCCAGTACTTC. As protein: CASSPWTGSGETQYF.

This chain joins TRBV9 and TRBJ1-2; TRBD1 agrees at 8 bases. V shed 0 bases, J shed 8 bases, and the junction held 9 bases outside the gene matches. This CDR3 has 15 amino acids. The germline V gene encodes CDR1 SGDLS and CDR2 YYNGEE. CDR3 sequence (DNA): TGTGCCAGCAGCGTAGAGTCACAGGGGGTTTCAGGCTACACCTTC. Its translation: CASSVESQGVSGYTF.

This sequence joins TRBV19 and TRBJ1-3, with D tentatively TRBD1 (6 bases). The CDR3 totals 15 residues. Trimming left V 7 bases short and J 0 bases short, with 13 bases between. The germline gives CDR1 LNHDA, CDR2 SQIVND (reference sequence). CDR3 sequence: CASMGQESSGNTIYF. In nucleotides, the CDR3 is TGTGCCAGTATGGGACAAGAGAGCTCTGGAAACACCATATATTTT.

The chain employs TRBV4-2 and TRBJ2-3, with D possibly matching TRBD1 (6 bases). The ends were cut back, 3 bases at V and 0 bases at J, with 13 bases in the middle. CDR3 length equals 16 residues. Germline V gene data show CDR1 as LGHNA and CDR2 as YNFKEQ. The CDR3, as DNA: TGTGCCAGCAGCCAGGCCAGGGGATCAAGCACAGATACGCAGTATTTT. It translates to CASSQARGSSTDTQYF.

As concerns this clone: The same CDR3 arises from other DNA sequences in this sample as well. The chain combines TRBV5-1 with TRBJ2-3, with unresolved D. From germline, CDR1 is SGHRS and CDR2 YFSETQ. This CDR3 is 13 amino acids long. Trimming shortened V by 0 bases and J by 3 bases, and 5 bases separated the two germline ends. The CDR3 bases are TGCGCCAGCAGCTTGGCCGGTACAGATACGCAGTATTTT. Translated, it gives CASSLAGTDTQYF.

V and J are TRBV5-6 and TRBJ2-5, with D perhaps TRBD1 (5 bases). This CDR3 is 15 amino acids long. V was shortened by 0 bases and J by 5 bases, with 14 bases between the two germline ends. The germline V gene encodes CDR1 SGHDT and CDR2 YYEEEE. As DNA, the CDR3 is TGTGCCAGCAGCTTGGCAGGCAGGGCGAAGGAGACCCAGTACTTC. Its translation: CASSLAGRAKETQYF.